These 16 T cell receptor beta chains were sequenced from one sample in a study of OX40 agonist ivuxolimab in advanced cancers. The protocol was immunoSEQ multiplex PCR, while the TCRdb copy is restricted to in-frame clones and leaves out a portion. The data hold just under 85,000 clones, with about 80% observed a single time. Specimen: CD4+ or CD8+ T cells sorted from blood, collected in a trial of the OX40 agonist ivuxolimab. These receptors were collected from an adult with an advanced solid tumor such as melanoma, head and neck, liver or kidney cancer.

The chain is built from TRBV5-1 and TRBJ2-3; 9 bases are shared with TRBD1. The CDR3 runs to 13 residues. Unmatched junction bases numbered 3, after V lost 5 bases and J lost 5 bases. In germline, CDR1 is SGHRS, CDR2 YFSETQ. CDR3 amino acids: CASRGQGLDTQYF. The CDR3 DNA reads TGCGCCAGCAGAGGACAGGGGCTAGATACGCAGTATTTT.

This clone appeared a single time. The chain employs TRBV19 and TRBJ2-5; 14 nucleotides line up with TRBD2. Trimming at V came to 8 bases and at J to 4 bases, leaving 9 bases not matched to a gene. In germline, CDR1 is LNHDA, CDR2 SQIVND (reference sequence). CDR3 length: 16 residues. The CDR3 DNA reads TGTGCCAGTTCTCTGGCCGGGACTAGCGGGGGAGAGACCCAGTACTTC. It is translated as CASSLAGTSGGETQYF.

This chain links TRBV5-4 with TRBJ2-3; 9 bases map to TRBD2. Unmatched junction bases numbered 5, after V lost 0 bases and J lost 6 bases. CDR1 SGHNT and CDR2 YYREEE come from the germline V gene (reference sequence). The CDR3 extends over 15 amino acids. CDR3 loop: CASSLGLAGLDTQYF. The CDR3 coding sequence is TGTGCCAGCAGCTTGGGCCTAGCGGGGCTGGATACGCAGTATTTT.

This clone was found once. The rearrangement links TRBV7-2 to TRBJ2-7; D may be TRBD1 (6 bases). The CDR3 contains 17 residues. V was pared by 5 bases and J by 5 bases, with 25 bases between. The germline V gene encodes CDR1 SGHTA and CDR2 FQGNSA. The CDR3 is CASSLQGYGPSRNEQYF. CDR3 DNA sequence: TGTGCCAGCAGCCTACAGGGTTATGGGCCCAGTCGGAACGAGCAGTACTTC.

CDR3 bases: TGTGCCAGCAGCTTAGACGGGACGGGCTCTGGAAACACCATATATTTT. This encodes CASSLDGTGSGNTIYF. The V and J genes are TRBV7-2 and TRBJ1-3; a possible D gene is TRBD1 (5 bases). Germline V lookup: CDR1 SGHTA, CDR2 FQGNSA. V was pared by 1 base and J by 0 bases, with 10 bases between. The CDR3 sequence is 16 residues long.

This sequence joins TRBV9 and TRBJ1-1; TRBD1 is a possible D gene (5 bases). V was cut by 2 bases and J by 3 bases, with 14 bases left in between. This CDR3 region has 15 residues. Germline V lookup: CDR1 SGDLS, CDR2 YYNGEE. This CDR3 is CASSVEGLGDTEAFF. The CDR3 DNA reads as TGTGCCAGCAGCGTCGAGGGGTTGGGGGACACTGAAGCTTTCTTT.

CDR3 bases: TGTGCCAGTAGTATAGCGGAGGGGGGCGGTCAGCCCCAGCATTTT. Protein product: CASSIAEGGGQPQHF. The V and J genes are TRBV19 and TRBJ1-5; a possible D gene is TRBD1 (6 bases). V shed 1 base and J shed 6 bases, with 13 bases lying between them. The CDR3 runs to 15 residues. The germline V gene encodes CDR1 LNHDA and CDR2 SQIVND (reference sequence).

The rearrangement links TRBV28 to TRBJ1-1; 8 bases are a match to TRBD1. This CDR3 has 14 amino acids. V gave up 4 bases and J gave up 3 bases; unmatched junction bases: 4. Germline loops: CDR1 MDHEN, CDR2 SYDVKM. This CDR3 is CASSSQGVHTEAFF. CDR3 DNA sequence: TGTGCCAGCAGTTCACAGGGGGTACACACTGAAGCTTTCTTT.

The genes are TRBV11-1 and TRBJ2-5; D ambiguous. Germline loops: CDR1 SGHAT, CDR2 FQDESV (reference sequence). Trimming removed 1 base from V and 5 bases from J, with 8 bases in between. The CDR3 is 13 amino acids. In DNA, the CDR3 is TGTGCCAGCAGCTTAGGCCCGAGGGAGACCCAGTACTTC. Encoded protein: CASSLGPRETQYF.

The chain links TRBV4-3 to TRBJ2-5; 8 bases are a match to TRBD1. Germline CDR1 and CDR2: LGHNA and YSLEER. After removal of 0 bases from V and 5 bases from J, the junction contained 11 bases not matched to a gene. The CDR3 runs 17 residues. The CDR3 sequence: CASSQDSTGAREETQYF. CDR3 DNA: TGCGCCAGCAGCCAAGATTCGACAGGGGCCCGGGAGGAGACCCAGTACTTC.

The chain has TRBV4-3 and TRBJ1-1; D is uncertain. The V gene's germline CDR1 is LGHNA and CDR2 YSLEER. V lost 0 bases, J lost 1 base, and 9 bases lay in between. The CDR3 is made up of 15 amino acids. CDR3 sequence (DNA): TGCGCCAGCAGCCAAGAGCTGGCGGCGAACACTGAAGCTTTCTTT. This sequence encodes CASSQELAANTEAFF.

The V call is TRBV4-1, the J call TRBJ1-1; 7 bases fit TRBD1. J lost 0 bases, V lost 4 bases, and 2 bases had no gene match. Germline lookup yields CDR1 MGHRA and CDR2 YSYEKL. The CDR3 is made up of 14 amino acids. CDR3 protein: CASSRTGVNTEAFF. DNA of the CDR3: TGCGCCAGCAGCCGAACAGGGGTGAACACTGAAGCTTTCTTT.

The V call is TRBV7-8, the J call TRBJ1-2; a weak D match, TRBD1 (6 bases). Between the trimmed V and J ends, which lost 2 bases and 4 bases, there was a span of 20 bases. CDR1 and CDR2 (germline): SGHVS, FQNEAQ. The CDR3 has 17 amino acids. The CDR3 loop is CASSLSGSTGSGYGYTF. The CDR3 DNA follows: TGTGCCAGCAGCTTATCGGGTTCCACAGGGTCTGGCTATGGCTACACCTTC. The variable domain in full, with the rest retrieved from reference TRBV7-8 and TRBJ1-2, is GAGVSQSPRYKVAKRGQDVALRCDPISGHVSLFWYQQALGQGPEFLTYFQNEAQLDKSGLPSDRFFAERPEGSVSTLKIQRTQQEDSAVYLCASSLSGSTGSGYGYTFGSGTRLTVV.

This rearrangement joins TRBV30 to TRBJ2-1; a possible D gene is TRBD1 (5 bases). CDR1 GTSNPN and CDR2 SVGIG come from the germline V gene (reference sequence). V shed 1 base and J shed 0 bases, with 13 bases lying between them. The CDR3 consists of 16 residues. DNA of the CDR3: TGTGCCTGGAGTGCCGAAGGGCAGGGCTCCTACAATGAGCAGTTCTTC. As protein: CAWSAEGQGSYNEQFF.

CDR3 region: CASSDRYEQYV. The CDR3 DNA reads as TGTGCCAGCAGCGACCGCTACGAGCAGTACGTC. The chain employs TRBV28 and TRBJ2-7; no clear D gene. CDR1 is MDHEN, CDR2 SYDVKM, per germline. V lost 6 bases and J 3 bases, leaving 6 bases between the germline ends. The CDR3 runs 11 residues.

This clone turned up a few times. This chain links TRBV5-4 with TRBJ2-7, with 8 bases that match TRBD2. V lost 6 bases, J lost 2 bases, and 10 bases stayed unmatched. This CDR3 is built from 15 residues. Germline lookup yields CDR1 SGHNT and CDR2 YYREEE (reference sequence). The CDR3 nucleotides are TGTGCCAGCAACTCGGGGGGGGCCGATCCCTACGAGCAGTACTTC. It yields the protein CASNSGGADPYEQYF.